This T cell receptor beta chain derives from a study of cytomegalovirus exposure and HLA in healthy donors. Comments on this clone: Its antigen is currently unknown.

The V end lost 3 bases, the J end lost 6 bases, and 11 bases lay between the germline ends. Germline V gene sequence: CDR1 KGHSH, CDR2 LQKENI. The CDR3 length is 14 residues. Study-level results: The authors enumerated 150 to 200 TCR beta chains as linked to cytomegalovirus. Per a prior analysis, the majority of TCR beta V segments were productive roughly 87% or roughly 30% of the time.

60 Vbeta and 13 Jbeta primers were used in PCR. Sequencing was performed with immunoSEQ multiplex PCR; in TCRdb, only in-frame clones are kept and a portion is missing. This sample's clone table lists 55,000 to 70,000 clones. The sequenced sample was PBMCs. This TCR was recovered from a female donor in good health and CMV-seropositive. The rearrangement uses TRBV18 and TRBJ2-2, with D uncertain. The CDR3 DNA is TGTGCCAGCTCACCCCCCATTGGGCCCGGGGAGCTGTTTTTT. Its translation: CASSPPIGPGELFF.